Listed here is a single T cell receptor beta chain. The sample belongs to a study of identical twins. TCRdb re-called the 5' RACE reads through MiXCR, storing one row per CDR3 protein. The sample records fewer than 900,000 distinct CDR3 sequences, about 20% being singletons. Looked up from germline, CDR1 is SGHDT and CDR2 is YYEEEE. V shed 3 bases and J shed 6 bases, with 10 bases lying between them. CDR3 length equals 12 residues. These data are also associated with another study on T cells expressing NK-cell markers.

The J gene is TRBJ2-7, the V gene TRBV5-6; no reliable D call. Sequenced material: PBMCs. The TCR was taken from a woman aged 18-30 years in good health. CDR3 in amino acids: CASSSSVLEQYF. The DNA of the CDR3 is TGTGCCAGCAGCTCGTCGGTTCTCGAGCAGTACTTC.